These T cell receptor beta chains were read from a single sample in a study of spatial heterogeneity in lung cancer. In TCRdb, the 5' RACE reads were re-called with MiXCR into one record per CDR3 protein. There are 9,000 to 13,000 distinct CDR3 sequences in the sample; around 10% occur only once, and 30% to 35% lies in the top ten. Specimen: PBMCs, collected at follow-up. The receptors derive from a female donor with early-stage non-small cell lung cancer. Both conserved end residues are part of each CDR3. The D gene is left open where the match is weak. Where a row states a size, it is once, few, many or the class of an expanded clone; other rows omit it.

J gene: TRBJ1-2
clone size: many
D gene: NA
V gene: TRBV4-2
CDR3 protein: CASSQWSHLEPLGYTF
CDR3 DNA: TGTGCCAGCAGCCAATGGAGTCATCTAGAACCTCTTGGCTACACCTTC

J gene: TRBJ1-4
clone size: many
D gene: NA
V gene: TRBV7-9
CDR3 protein: CASSLARGREKLFF
CDR3 DNA: TGTGCCAGCAGCTTAGCGCGAGGACGAGAAAAACTGTTTTTT

J gene: TRBJ2-6
clone size: medium-sized
D gene: NA
V gene: TRBV6-2/TRBV6-3
CDR3 protein: CASSFLGDPGANVLTF
CDR3 DNA: TGTGCCAGCAGCTTCTTGGGAGACCCTGGGGCCAACGTCCTGACTTTC

J gene: TRBJ2-2
clone size: NA
D gene: TRBD1
V gene: TRBV30
CDR3 protein: CAWSVADRDTGELFF
CDR3 DNA: TGTGCCTGGAGTGTAGCGGACAGGGACACCGGGGAGCTGTTTTTT

J gene: TRBJ1-2
clone size: many
D gene: NA
V gene: TRBV7-9
CDR3 protein: CASSPGRFADYGYTF
CDR3 DNA: TGTGCCAGCAGCCCCGGAAGGTTCGCGGACTATGGCTACACCTTC

J gene: TRBJ1-1
clone size: once
D gene: NA
V gene: TRBV4-3
CDR3 protein: CASSQVLSGATEAFF
CDR3 DNA: TGCGCCAGCAGCCAAGTCCTCTCTGGGGCGACTGAAGCTTTCTTT

J gene: TRBJ2-2
clone size: many
D gene: NA
V gene: TRBV6-2/TRBV6-3
CDR3 protein: CASTQKPNTGELFF
CDR3 DNA: TGTGCCAGCACCCAGAAGCCGAACACCGGGGAGCTGTTTTTT

J gene: TRBJ1-5
clone size: many
D gene: NA
V gene: TRBV24-1
CDR3 protein: CATSDRDFNQPQHF
CDR3 DNA: TGTGCCACCAGTGACCGGGACTTCAATCAGCCCCAGCATTTT

J gene: TRBJ2-1
clone size: medium-sized
D gene: TRBD1
V gene: TRBV12-3/TRBV12-4
CDR3 protein: CASRFPGQGNEQFF
CDR3 DNA: TGTGCCAGCAGGTTTCCGGGACAGGGGAATGAGCAGTTCTTC

J gene: TRBJ2-1
clone size: few
D gene: NA
V gene: TRBV2
CDR3 protein: CAGGPPSYNEQFF
CDR3 DNA: TGCGCGGGCGGGCCTCCCTCCTACAATGAGCAGTTCTTC

J gene: TRBJ2-7
clone size: NA
D gene: NA
V gene: TRBV12-3/TRBV12-4
CDR3 protein: CASSWYRDEQYF
CDR3 DNA: TGTGCCAGCAGTTGGTACAGGGACGAGCAGTACTTC

J gene: TRBJ2-1
clone size: many
D gene: TRBD1
V gene: TRBV29-1
CDR3 protein: CSVDGGTGGFNEQFF
CDR3 DNA: TGCAGCGTTGACGGAGGGACAGGGGGTTTTAATGAGCAGTTCTTC

J gene: TRBJ2-7
clone size: many
D gene: TRBD1
V gene: TRBV27
CDR3 protein: CASSKTRTDRVYEQYF
CDR3 DNA: TGTGCCAGCAGTAAAACTAGGACGGACAGGGTCTACGAGCAGTACTTC

J gene: TRBJ2-5
clone size: many
D gene: NA
V gene: TRBV7-3
CDR3 protein: CASSLAGWAQETQYF
CDR3 DNA: TGTGCCAGCAGCCTGGCGGGCTGGGCCCAAGAGACCCAGTACTTC

J gene: TRBJ1-1
clone size: few
D gene: NA
V gene: TRBV7-8
CDR3 protein: CASTTPGANTEAFF
CDR3 DNA: TGTGCCAGCACCACTCCAGGGGCGAATACTGAAGCTTTCTTT

J gene: TRBJ2-1
clone size: NA
D gene: NA
V gene: TRBV20-1
CDR3 protein: CSARSTLTYNEQFF
CDR3 DNA: TGCAGTGCTAGAAGCACCCTTACCTACAATGAGCAGTTCTTC

J gene: TRBJ2-3
clone size: many
D gene: NA
V gene: TRBV6-2/TRBV6-3
CDR3 protein: CASSYGGSTDTQYF
CDR3 DNA: TGTGCCAGCAGTTACGGCGGAAGCACAGATACGCAGTATTTT

J gene: TRBJ2-1
clone size: few
D gene: NA
V gene: TRBV28
CDR3 protein: CASSFGGSRYNEQFF
CDR3 DNA: TGTGCCAGCAGTTTCGGAGGGAGTCGCTACAATGAGCAGTTCTTC

J gene: TRBJ1-1
clone size: many
D gene: TRBD1
V gene: TRBV18
CDR3 protein: CASSPARGGTEAFF
CDR3 DNA: TGTGCCAGCTCACCAGCCAGGGGGGGCACTGAAGCTTTCTTT

J gene: TRBJ2-7
clone size: many
D gene: NA
V gene: TRBV4-3
CDR3 protein: CASSQGGGWGEQYF
CDR3 DNA: TGCGCCAGCAGCCAAGGAGGTGGCTGGGGGGAGCAGTACTTC

J gene: TRBJ2-7
clone size: many
D gene: NA
V gene: TRBV28
CDR3 protein: CASSLEISYEQYF
CDR3 DNA: TGTGCCAGCAGTTTAGAAATCTCCTACGAGCAGTACTTC

J gene: TRBJ2-3
clone size: many
D gene: TRBD2
V gene: TRBV7-3
CDR3 protein: CASSRLAGGGDTQYF
CDR3 DNA: TGTGCCAGCAGCCGACTAGCGGGAGGAGGAGATACGCAGTATTTT

J gene: TRBJ2-5
clone size: many
D gene: NA
V gene: TRBV24-1
CDR3 protein: CATSDPGTPQETQYF
CDR3 DNA: TGTGCCACCAGTGATCCCGGGACGCCCCAAGAGACCCAGTACTTC

J gene: TRBJ2-2
clone size: many
D gene: NA
V gene: TRBV4-3
CDR3 protein: CASSQDVGAWTGELFF
CDR3 DNA: TGCGCCAGCAGCCAAGATGTGGGGGCCTGGACCGGGGAGCTGTTTTTT

J gene: TRBJ2-1
clone size: NA
D gene: TRBD2
V gene: TRBV7-9
CDR3 protein: CASSSPLADENEQFF
CDR3 DNA: TGTGCCAGCAGCTCCCCTCTAGCGGATGAAAATGAGCAGTTCTTC

J gene: TRBJ2-7
clone size: NA
D gene: NA
V gene: TRBV7-2
CDR3 protein: CASSLGVSLDYEQYF
CDR3 DNA: TGTGCCAGCAGCTTAGGGGTCAGCCTGGACTACGAGCAGTACTTC

J gene: TRBJ2-5
clone size: many
D gene: TRBD2
V gene: TRBV5-6
CDR3 protein: CASSLGLAGGPETQYF
CDR3 DNA: TGTGCCAGCAGCTTGGGACTAGCGGGAGGGCCGGAGACCCAGTACTTC